This note documents a single T cell receptor (beta chain) sequence. This clonotype was recorded a few times. Its recognized antigen is unknown. No clone much larger than this one lies a single base away; base qualities are absent. The study was a case-control design nested within a healthcare worker cohort in London, UK, with weekly nasopharyngeal swab PCR tests and blood sampling. Between 23 and 31 March 2020, the week of the UK lockdown, healthcare workers were enrolled and then followed up weekly for as long as 16 weeks. The sample is drawn from a study of early T cells in non-severe SARS-CoV-2 infection listed by TCRdb under 2021. At the level of the whole study: Because TCR sequencing relied on bulk RNA taken from unsorted whole blood, pairing of alpha and beta chains was not possible.

V and J are truncated by 8 bases and 1 base respectively, leaving an intervening sequence of 5 bases. For CDR1 and CDR2, the germline V gene lists MDHEN and SYDVKM. There are 11 amino acids in the CDR3, from cysteine to phenylalanine inclusive. Here the CDR3 DNA is all that survives: 33 bases in frame from base 1. Points the paper makes about the study in general: VDJdb matching was skewed toward anti-spike CD8 responses and likely underestimated virus-specific expansions by missing private and CD4 specificities.

Receptor amplification or capture employed 5' RACE. Sequencing was carried out with a NextSeq 500. To correct for sequencing error and PCR bias, the TCR library protocol tagged individual cDNA molecules with unique molecular identifiers. Both TCR alpha and beta chains were sequenced, and tight co-correlation was observed between alpha and beta sequence abundances in each sample. From the authors' description of their analysis: Decombinator V4 was used to annotate the V gene, J gene and CDR3 of the TCR sequences. Expanded TCRs were defined as changing significantly between any two time points under a Poisson model with p below 0.0001. TCR abundances were normalised to the total number of TCRs sequenced per sample and expressed as counts per million. TRAV1-2 paired with TRAJ12, TRAJ20 or TRAJ33 defined MAIT TCRs, while TRAV10 paired with TRAJ18 defined iNKT TCRs. VDJdb, accessed 1 November 2021, was searched for CMV, EBV and SARS-CoV-2 annotated TCRs, with TCRs annotated for multiple antigens excluded. The public reads were reprocessed in TCRdb via fastp at Q25 and MiXCR, keeping in-frame beta chains. All rows with the same CDR3 protein become a single entry with the most common DNA and genes. None of the V and J calls come from the authors' own analysis; TCRdb made them. The sample table lists around 81,000 distinct CDR3 sequences, around 14% of them with a count of one. The biggest ten clones account for around 9.9% of the sample.

This TCR came from an adult who was a healthcare worker with PCR-confirmed SARS-CoV-2 infection or an uninfected control (not recorded which). The sample consisted of whole blood. The rearrangement joined TRBV28 to TRBJ1-1; no D gene is confidently identified. The nucleotides read TGTGCCAGCGCGAGGAACACTGAAGCTTTCTTT. Its coded protein is CASARNTEAFF.